Listed below are T cell receptor beta chains from one sample, sequenced in a study of control samples from healthy donors and cancer patients. This table comes from immunoSEQ multiplex PCR, and its TCRdb copy is limited to in-frame clones, with some not included. The sample lists about 140,000 clones; around 88% were seen once. The specimen sequenced was blood. The origin of the receptors is a man between 18 and 35 years old in good health. The CDR3 runs from the conserved cysteine through the conserved F or W. D genes are given only for firm matches. A row's size may be missing; if present it is once, few, many or a size class.

NA	TRBV6-5	NA	TRBJ2-2	15	TGTGCCAGCAGTTACTCGAGGACAGCCACCGGGGAGCTGTTTTTT	CASSYSRTATGELFF
NA	TRBV5-4	NA	TRBJ2-3	16	TGTGCCAGCAGCACCGCTATCTCAGGGGTTAGGGATACGCAGTATTTT	CASSTAISGVRDTQYF
NA	TRBV7-9	NA	TRBJ2-2	15	TGTGCCAGCGGCCTAGCCGGGGCTAACACCGGGGAGCTGTTTTTT	CASGLAGANTGELFF
NA	TRBV30	NA	TRBJ2-7	13	TGTGCCTGGAGTACAAACAGGGTCGGCGAGCAGTACTTC	CAWSTNRVGEQYF
NA	TRBV19	NA	TRBJ1-5	12	TGTGCCAGTAGTTCTCAGACGGGGCCCCAGCATTTT	CASSSQTGPQHF
few	TRBV6-4	TRBD2	TRBJ2-1	15	TGTGCCAGCAGTGACACTAGCGGGGGGGCCAATGAGCAGTTCTTC	CASSDTSGGANEQFF
NA	TRBV5-1	TRBD2	TRBJ2-5	15	TGCGCCAGCAGCTTTATAGCGGGGCAGCAAGAGACCCAGTACTTC	CASSFIAGQQETQYF
few	TRBV7-2	NA	TRBJ1-3	14	TGTGCCAGCAGTCCTAGCCCAGGGCTAAACACCATATATTTT	CASSPSPGLNTIYF
NA	TRBV27	TRBD1	TRBJ1-1	14	TGTGCCAGCTTTTCCCGGGACAGGGCCACTGAAGCTTTCTTT	CASFSRDRATEAFF
NA	TRBV5-1	NA	TRBJ2-3	16	TGCGCCAGCAGCTTGGGAGGGAGGCCTAGCACAGATACGCAGTATTTT	CASSLGGRPSTDTQYF
NA	TRBV7-9	NA	TRBJ1-4	15	TGTGCCAGCAGTTTGGACCCACCAACTAATGAAAAACTGTTTTTT	CASSLDPPTNEKLFF
NA	TRBV6-6	NA	TRBJ2-1	12	TGTGCCAGCAGATTACAGGGTTATGAGCAGTTCTTC	CASRLQGYEQFF
NA	TRBV4-2	NA	TRBJ1-5	15	TGTGCCAGCAGCCAACGGAGAGGTGCCGCTCAGCCCCAGCATTTT	CASSQRRGAAQPQHF
NA	TRBV24-1	TRBD1	TRBJ2-1	15	TGTGCCACCAGTGACACAGGGGGCGGGTACAATGAGCAGTTCTTC	CATSDTGGGYNEQFF